This paragraph reports one T cell receptor beta chain. Its antigen is as yet unknown. For the second PCR, which ran for about 7 to 11 cycles, a sample-barcoded 5' primer and a J-beta primer mix were used. TCRdb used MiXCR to reprocess the 5' RACE reads, holding one entry per CDR3 protein. The sample records hundreds of thousands of distinct CDR3 sequences, nearly 25% being singletons. Per the germline V gene, CDR1 is DFQATT and CDR2 is SNEGSKA (reference sequence). The CDR3 totals 13 residues. These data originate in a study of blood T cells in healthy people across ages. General observations from the study: Naive CD4+ cells and diversity were both higher in long-lived donors than in aged donors.

The same specimen was also included in a second study, on T cells of mothers and their children.

The sequenced sample consisted of blood. This chain links TRBV20-1 with TRBJ2-6; D ambiguous. This clonotype was sampled from a boy aged 5-17 years in good health. CDR3 coding DNA: TGCAGCGCCCGGACGGCTGGGGCCAACGTCCTGACTTTC. This codes for CSARTAGANVLTF.